The T cell receptor beta chain described here comes from a study of OX40 agonist ivuxolimab in advanced cancers. At the level of the study: Patient treatment consisted of intravenous ivuxolimab administration every 2 weeks at 0.01 to 10 mg/kg. Earlier anti-PD-1, anti-PD-L1 or anti-CTLA-4 therapy was permitted; roughly 40% had received some. Partial responses occurred in Three dose-escalation patients, one with hepatocellular carcinoma and two with cutaneous melanoma.

TCRdb keeps only in-frame clones here, not all; method: immunoSEQ multiplex PCR. The data contain approximately 82,000 clones, almost 85% of them singletons. V was clipped by 2 bases and J by 6 bases, with 14 bases between them. CDR1 is KGHSH and CDR2 is LQKENI in the germline V gene. This CDR3 has 15 amino acids. Study conclusions and caveats: Relative to CD4+, CD8+ T cells held more expanded clones on average.

This clone occurred a few times. Its target is not known. The genes are TRBV18 and TRBJ2-4; D may be TRBD1 (5 bases). Here the sequenced sample was CD4+ or CD8+ T cells sorted from blood, taken in a trial of the OX40 agonist ivuxolimab. The clonotype comes from an adult with an advanced solid tumor such as melanoma, head and neck, liver or kidney cancer. For the CDR3, the DNA is TGTGCCAGCTCACCAAGGGGAATCCCCGGAAACATTCAGTACTTC. This sequence encodes CASSPRGIPGNIQYF.